The 10 T cell receptor beta chains below all came from one sample that was sequenced in a study of OX40 agonist ivuxolimab in advanced cancers. The method was immunoSEQ multiplex PCR; TCRdb's version includes in-frame clones alone and lacks a portion of them. The sample carries 30,000 to 35,000 clones, under 85% recorded once. The specimen was CD4+ or CD8+ T cells sorted from blood, collected in a trial of the OX40 agonist ivuxolimab. Source of these receptors: an adult with an advanced solid tumor such as melanoma, head and neck, liver or kidney cancer.

The gene calls are TRBV5-6 and TRBJ1-1; perhaps TRBD1 as D (5 bases). CDR1 and CDR2 from the germline V gene are SGHDT and YYEEEE. The CDR3 runs 13 residues. V was shortened by 0 bases and J by 6 bases, with 9 bases between the two germline ends. The CDR3 coding sequence is TGTGCCAGCAGCTTGGGACAGCCAGCTGAAGCTTTCTTT. Its translation is CASSLGQPAEAFF.

The chain recombines TRBV7-9 with TRBJ1-2; no definite D call. Per germline, CDR1 SEHNR and CDR2 FQNEAQ (reference sequence). This CDR3 is 16 amino acids long. V was cut by 5 bases and J by 0 bases, with 16 bases left in between. Here the CDR3 reads CASSPHGKRSNYGYTF. CDR3 DNA: TGTGCCAGCAGCCCCCATGGGAAAAGGTCTAACTATGGCTACACCTTC.

The V call is TRBV19, the J call TRBJ2-5, with D perhaps given as TRBD1 or TRBD2 (5 bases each). The length of the CDR3 is 15 residues. Germline V gene sequence: CDR1 LNHDA, CDR2 SQIVND (reference sequence). The V end lost 3 bases, the J end lost 2 bases, and 13 bases lay between the germline ends. Written as DNA, the CDR3 is TGTGCCAGTAGTATGGCAGGGACGGCGCAAGAGACCCAGTACTTC. As protein: CASSMAGTAQETQYF.

This chain uses TRBV5-5 with TRBJ2-1; the match to TRBD2 covers 7 bases. V shed 1 base and J 7 bases; nucleotides not matched to a gene: 8. This CDR3 comprises 15 residues. Germline V gene data show CDR1 as SGHKS and CDR2 as YYEKEE (reference sequence). The CDR3 coding sequence is TGTGCCAGCAGCTTGAGCGGGGCCCGCCAAAATGAGCAGTTCTTC. Translated: CASSLSGARQNEQFF.

In this sample, this clone turned up a few times. The chain couples TRBV19 to TRBJ2-2; the D gene could be TRBD1 or TRBD2 (5 bases each). Trimming shortened V by 1 base and J by 4 bases, and 10 bases separated the two germline ends. From germline, CDR1 is LNHDA and CDR2 SQIVND (reference sequence). CDR3 length: 15 amino acids. The CDR3 sequence: CASSIGGTPTGELFF. The CDR3, as DNA: TGTGCCAGTAGTATAGGGGGGACCCCCACCGGGGAGCTGTTTTTT.

The gene calls are TRBV6-5 and TRBJ2-5, with TRBD1 matching over 11 bases. Trimming removed 10 bases from V and 6 bases from J; junction bases left unmatched: 10. CDR3 length equals 14 residues. The germline V gene has CDR1 MNHEY and CDR2 SVGAGI. This CDR3 is CATTPGTGGQTQYF. The CDR3 DNA is TGTGCCACTACTCCCGGGACAGGGGGACAGACCCAGTACTTC.

The chain couples TRBV7-8 to TRBJ1-5; possible D gene TRBD1, 6 bases. Trimming took 1 base from V and 7 from J, leaving 14 bases between them. The CDR3 loop spans 15 amino acids. CDR1 and CDR2 from the germline V gene are SGHVS and FQNEAQ. In nucleotides, the CDR3 is TGTGCCAGCAGCTTAGATCGGTCAGGGGCCCAGCCCCAGCATTTT. Translated, it gives CASSLDRSGAQPQHF. The full variable domain, its missing parts supplied by reference TRBV7-8 and TRBJ1-5, is GAGVSQSPRYKVAKRGQDVALRCDPISGHVSLFWYQQALGQGPEFLTYFQNEAQLDKSGLPSDRFFAERPEGSVSTLKIQRTQQEDSAVYLCASSLDRSGAQPQHFGDGTRLSIL.

V and J are TRBV10-1 and TRBJ1-1; 9 nucleotides line up with TRBD1. The CDR3 runs 12 residues. Germline CDR1 and CDR2: WNHNN and SYGVQD (reference sequence). V shed 4 bases and J 11 bases; nucleotides not matched to a gene: 5. The CDR3 DNA reads TGCGCCAGCAGTGCGGGACAGGGTGACGCTTTCTTT. Translated, it gives CASSAGQGDAFF.

The chain links TRBV7-9 to TRBJ2-6; D is possibly TRBD1 or TRBD2 (5 bases each). V gave up 3 bases and J gave up 3 bases, with 9 bases separating them. The V gene's germline CDR1 is SEHNR and CDR2 FQNEAQ (reference sequence). The CDR3 runs to 15 residues. The CDR3: CASSLVRGGANVLTF. The CDR3 nucleotides are TGTGCCAGCAGCTTGGTGAGGGGTGGGGCCAACGTCCTGACTTTC. Full variable domain (missing parts from reference TRBV7-9 and TRBJ2-6): DTGVSQNPRHKITKRGQNVTFRCDPISEHNRLYWYRQTLGQGPEFLTYFQNEAQLEKSRLLSDRFSAERPKGSFSTLEIQRTEQGDSAMYLCASSLVRGGANVLTFGAGSRLTVL.

This chain uses TRBV10-3 with TRBJ2-7; D remains ambiguous. Trimming removed 2 bases from V and 1 base from J, with 6 bases in between. The CDR3 has 13 amino acids. Germline V lookup: CDR1 ENHRY, CDR2 SYGVKD. CDR3 DNA: TGTGCCATCAGTGAGGGCGCGTCCTACGAGCAGTACGTC. Amino acid sequence: CAISEGASYEQYV.